Below, one TCR beta chain is given with its context. Sequencing was performed with immunoSEQ multiplex PCR; in TCRdb, only in-frame clones are kept and a portion is missing. The sample shows about 390,000 clones, approximately 87% of them seen only once. CDR3 length: 15 amino acids. The data originate from a study of blood T cell repertoires in COVID-19. Sequencing was done on a sample of PBMCs or T cells enriched from blood (not recorded which). V gene TRBV12-1 combines with J gene TRBJ2-1; the table's D call, TRBD1, was not checked against the DNA. TRBV12-1 is reported as a pseudogene. This receptor was taken from a woman aged 50 to 60 who had recovered from COVID-19. CDR3 nucleotide sequence: TGTGCCAGCAGACCCGGACAGGGGACCTACAATGAGCAGTTCTTC. This translates into CASRPGQGTYNEQFF.